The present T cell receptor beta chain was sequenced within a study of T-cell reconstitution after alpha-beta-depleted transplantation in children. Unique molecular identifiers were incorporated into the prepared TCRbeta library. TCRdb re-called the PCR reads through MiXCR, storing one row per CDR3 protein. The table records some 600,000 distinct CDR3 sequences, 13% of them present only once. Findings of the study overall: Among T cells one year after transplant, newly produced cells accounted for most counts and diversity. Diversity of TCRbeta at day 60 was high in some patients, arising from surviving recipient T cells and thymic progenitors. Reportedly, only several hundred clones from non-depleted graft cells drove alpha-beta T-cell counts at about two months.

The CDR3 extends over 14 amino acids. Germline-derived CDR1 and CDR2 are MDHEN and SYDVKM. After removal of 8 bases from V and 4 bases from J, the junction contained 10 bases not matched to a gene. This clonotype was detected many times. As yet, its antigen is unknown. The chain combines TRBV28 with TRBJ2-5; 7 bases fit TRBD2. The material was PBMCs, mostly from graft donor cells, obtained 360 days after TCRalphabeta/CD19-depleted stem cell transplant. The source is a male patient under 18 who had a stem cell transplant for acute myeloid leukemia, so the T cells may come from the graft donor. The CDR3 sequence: CASDSGGSVETQYF. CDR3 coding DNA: TGTGCCAGCGACTCCGGGGGGAGCGTAGAGACCCAGTACTTC.